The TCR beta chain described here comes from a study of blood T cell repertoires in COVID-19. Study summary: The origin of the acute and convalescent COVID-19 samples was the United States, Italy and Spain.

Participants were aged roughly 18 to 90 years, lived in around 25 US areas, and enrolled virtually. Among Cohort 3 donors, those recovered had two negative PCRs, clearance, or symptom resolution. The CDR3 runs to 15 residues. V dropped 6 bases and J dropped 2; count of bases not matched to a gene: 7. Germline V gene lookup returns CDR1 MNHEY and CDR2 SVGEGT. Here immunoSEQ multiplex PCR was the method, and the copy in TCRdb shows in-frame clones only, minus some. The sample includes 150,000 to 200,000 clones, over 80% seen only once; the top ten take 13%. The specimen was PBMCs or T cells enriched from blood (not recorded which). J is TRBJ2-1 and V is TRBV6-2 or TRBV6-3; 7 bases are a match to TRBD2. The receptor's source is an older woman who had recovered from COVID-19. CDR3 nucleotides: TGTGCCAGCAGCCCCGTCCTAGCGGCCTACAATGAGCAGTTCTTC. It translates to CASSPVLAAYNEQFF.